This T cell receptor beta chain was recovered during a study of cytomegalovirus exposure and HLA in healthy donors. General observations from the study: Sequencing depth roughly uniform across donors was assumed in presence/absence analyses. The study flagged some 170 TCR beta chains as cytomegalovirus-associated.

This CDR3 has 16 residues. Germline assignment: CDR1 MNHNS and CDR2 SASEGT. V was clipped by 0 bases and J by 2 bases, with 11 bases between them. Remarks on this clone: Its antigen is not identified.

Primers for the PCR totalled 60 Vbeta and 13 Jbeta. Assay: immunoSEQ multiplex PCR; the TCRdb copy retains only in-frame clones and omits some. The sample consists of about 190,000 clones, roughly 80% of them appearing once. What was sequenced was PBMCs. The chain recombines TRBV6-1 with TRBJ2-1; D might be TRBD2 (5 bases). The receptor was derived from a woman in her thirties in good health and CMV-seropositive. The CDR3: CASSEASGGAYNEQFF. CDR3 coding DNA: TGTGCCAGCAGTGAAGCAAGCGGAGGAGCCTACAATGAGCAGTTCTTC.